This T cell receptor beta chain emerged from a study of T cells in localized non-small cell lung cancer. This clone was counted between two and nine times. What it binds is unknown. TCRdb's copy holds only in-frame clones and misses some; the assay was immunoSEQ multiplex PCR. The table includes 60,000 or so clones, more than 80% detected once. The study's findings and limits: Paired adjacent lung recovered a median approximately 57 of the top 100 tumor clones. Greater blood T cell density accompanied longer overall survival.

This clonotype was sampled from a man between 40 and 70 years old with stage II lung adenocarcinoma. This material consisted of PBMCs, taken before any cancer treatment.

The CDR3 coding sequence is TGTGCCAGCAGAGCCCGCACGGGAGGGTTTACGGAGACCCAGTACTTC. Amino acids: CASRARTGGFTETQYF. The V and J genes are TRBV2 and TRBJ2-5; TRBD2 matches at 8 bases. V lost 6 bases to trimming and J lost 5 bases; unmatched junction nucleotides: 14. Germline CDR1 is SNHLY and CDR2 is FYNNEI. This CDR3 is 16 amino acids long.